This section outlines one TCR beta chain sequence together with its context. Individual cDNA molecules received unique molecular identifiers. MiXCR, applied by TCRdb to the 5' RACE reads, yields one record per CDR3 protein. The table lists roughly 110,000 distinct CDR3 sequences, roughly 10% of them singletons. The data derive from a study of early T cells in non-severe SARS-CoV-2 infection. The overall study: Whole-blood bulk RNA, unsorted, was sequenced, and chains were unpaired.

The germline V gene encodes CDR1 MNHEY and CDR2 SVGEGT. Trimming took 2 bases from V and 4 from J, leaving 9 bases between them. The CDR3 runs 14 residues. The chain uses TRBV6-2 or TRBV6-3 and TRBJ2-1; D unresolved. The sequenced material came from whole blood. The receptor comes from an adult who was a healthcare worker with PCR-confirmed SARS-CoV-2 infection or an uninfected control (not recorded which). In nucleotides, the CDR3 is TGTGCCAGCAGTTACGTTGGGAATTACAATGAGCAGTTCTTC. This translates into CASSYVGNYNEQFF.